The clone carrying this T cell receptor beta chain was detected only a few times. Its matching antigen is unknown. The data were taken from a study of response to subunit inactivated influenza vaccine. Study-wide results and caveats: There was a suggestion from the authors that each seasonal influenza vaccination recruits few new T cells.

In TCRdb, the RT-PCR reads were re-called with MiXCR into one record per CDR3 protein. The repertoire holds 300,000 to 350,000 distinct CDR3 sequences, with 20% to 25% as singletons. The sequences come from PBMCs from blood, collected roughly 20 months after vaccination. The origin of this receptor is a man between 50 and 75 years old who received an inactivated influenza vaccine.

CDR3 DNA sequence: TGTGCCAGCAGCTCTAAGGGACAGTCTAATGAAAAACTGTTTTTT. Amino acid sequence: CASSSKGQSNEKLFF. The chain joins TRBV7-6 to TRBJ1-4; 7 bases fit TRBD1. Losses at the gene ends were 4 bases for V and 3 bases for J; bases not matched to a gene: 5. Looked up from germline, CDR1 is SGHVS and CDR2 is FNYEAQ. The CDR3 spans 15 residues.